This record concerns one T cell receptor beta chain sequence. The antigen is undetermined. These data come from a study of metastatic and nonmetastatic thyroid tumors. Study-level information: Across peripheral blood and tumor or nodule tissue samples taken from malignant and benign thyroid patients, the repertoires were compared with one another. Study-wide points: When malignant thyroid tumors were compared with benign nodules, TCR beta diversity was reportedly significantly higher in the malignant tumors. This held in both blood and tumor samples.

The CDR3 loop spans 19 amino acids. There were no patients who had received any treatment before thyroid surgery. In the original processing: Clinicopathological groups of papillary thyroid cancer showed CDR3 differences that were used to build a distant-metastasis classifier. TCRdb re-analyzed the PCR reads through MiXCR. In this record, the V and J calls reflect TCRdb's handling and not the investigators' own analysis. The profile shows some 16,000 clones, 30% to 40% of them singletons. Sequencing was performed on tumor tissue. The J gene is TRBJ2-3, the V gene TRBV21-1; TRBD2, the table's D call, lacks a check against the DNA. TRBV21-1 is a pseudogene. This clonotype was sampled from a male donor with papillary thyroid cancer or a benign thyroid nodule (not recorded which). Some clones in this sample may be carry-over from other donors' samples. The CDR3 nucleotides are TGTGCCAGCGGGGGAGGACTAGCGGGTCGGTGGGGCGGCACAGATACGCAGTATTTT. Protein: CASGGGLAGRWGGTDTQYF.